The 2 T cell receptor beta chains listed next were all sequenced from one sample in a study of T cells in Graves' hyperthyroidism and ophthalmopathy (dated by TCRdb to about 2019). The method was multiplex PCR. The sequencer was an Illumina HiSeq 2000. The TCR beta CDR3 regions were amplified from the RNA transcripts. The first round of RT-PCR for the TCR CDR3 was performed with the HTBI primer set and the Qiagen OneStep RT-PCR kit. Using fastp at Q25 and MiXCR, TCRdb reprocessed the public reads and kept productive beta chains. Each entry is one CDR3 protein sequence, shown with its most common DNA and genes. Recorded for this sample are roughly 710,000 distinct CDR3 sequences; 30% to 40% of them occurred a single time. Jointly, the top ten make up around a third of the sample. What was sequenced was blood. These receptor sequences come from a woman between 35 and 50 years old with Graves' hyperthyroidism.

This clonotype showed up many times. The V call is TRBV7-9, the J call TRBJ1-2, with D possibly being TRBD1 (6 bases). Between the trimmed V and J ends, which lost 5 bases and 7 bases, there was a span of 20 bases. The germline CDR1 and CDR2 sequences are SEHNR and FQNEAQ (reference sequence). CDR3 size: 15 residues. The CDR3 coding sequence is TGTGCCAGCAGCCTCCCCAGGGGACGGAAAGGTGGCTACACCTTC. Translated: CASSLPRGRKGGYTF.

This clonotype has only a few counts. V is TRBV5-6 and J is TRBJ2-2; TRBD1 or TRBD2 may be the D gene (5 bases each). Germline assignment: CDR1 SGHDT and CDR2 YYEEEE. Trimming stripped 2 bases from V and 7 bases from J, with 15 bases between. This CDR3 region has 15 residues. CDR3 in amino acids: CASSLLGPTRGELFF. The DNA for the CDR3 is TGTGCCAGCAGCTTACTGGGACCAACCCGCGGGGAGCTGTTTTTT.